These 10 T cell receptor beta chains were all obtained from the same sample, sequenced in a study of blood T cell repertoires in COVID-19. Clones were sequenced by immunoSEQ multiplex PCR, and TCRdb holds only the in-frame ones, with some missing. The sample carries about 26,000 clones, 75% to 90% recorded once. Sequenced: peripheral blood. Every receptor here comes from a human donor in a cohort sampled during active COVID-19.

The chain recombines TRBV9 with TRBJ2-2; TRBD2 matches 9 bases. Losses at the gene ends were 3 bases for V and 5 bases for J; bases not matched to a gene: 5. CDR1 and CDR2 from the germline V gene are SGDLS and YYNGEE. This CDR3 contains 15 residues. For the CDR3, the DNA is TGTGCCAGCAGCGGGGGACTAGCCCCGACCGGGGAGCTGTTTTTT. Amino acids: CASSGGLAPTGELFF. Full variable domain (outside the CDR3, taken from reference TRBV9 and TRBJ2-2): DSGVTQTPKHLITATGQRVTLRCSPRSGDLSVYWYQQSLDQGLQFLIQYYNGEERAKGNILERFSAQQFPDLHSELNLSSLELGDSALYFCASSGGLAPTGELFFGEGSRLTVL.

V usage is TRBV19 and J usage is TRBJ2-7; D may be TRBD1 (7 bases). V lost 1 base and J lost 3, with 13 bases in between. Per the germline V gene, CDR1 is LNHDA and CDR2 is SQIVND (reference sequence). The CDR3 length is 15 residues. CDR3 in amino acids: CASSIGGTAIYEQYF. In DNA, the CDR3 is TGTGCCAGTAGTATAGGCGGGACAGCTATCTACGAGCAGTACTTC.

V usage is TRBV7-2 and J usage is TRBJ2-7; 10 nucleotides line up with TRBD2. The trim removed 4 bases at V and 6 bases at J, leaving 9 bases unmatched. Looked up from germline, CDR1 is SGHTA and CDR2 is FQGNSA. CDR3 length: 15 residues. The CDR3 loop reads CASSSRLAGVPEQYF. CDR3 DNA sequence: TGTGCCAGCAGCTCGCGCCTAGCGGGAGTACCCGAGCAGTACTTC. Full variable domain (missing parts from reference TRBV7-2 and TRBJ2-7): GAGVSQSPSNKVTEKGKDVELRCDPISGHTALYWYRQSLGQGLEFLIYFQGNSAPDKSGLPSDRFSAERTGGSVSTLTIQRTQQEDSAVYLCASSSRLAGVPEQYFGPGTRLTVT.

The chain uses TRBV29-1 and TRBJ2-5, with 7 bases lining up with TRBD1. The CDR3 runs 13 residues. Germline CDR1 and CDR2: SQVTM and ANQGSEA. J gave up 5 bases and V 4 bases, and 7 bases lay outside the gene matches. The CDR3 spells CSVAGTAGETQYF. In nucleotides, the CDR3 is TGCAGCGTTGCCGGGACAGCTGGGGAGACCCAGTACTTC.

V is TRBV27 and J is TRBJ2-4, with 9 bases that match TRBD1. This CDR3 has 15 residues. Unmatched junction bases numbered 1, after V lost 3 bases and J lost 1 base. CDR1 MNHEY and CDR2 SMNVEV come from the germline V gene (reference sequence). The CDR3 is CASSFGQGAKNIQYF. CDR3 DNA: TGTGCCAGCAGTTTCGGACAGGGGGCCAAAAACATTCAGTACTTC.

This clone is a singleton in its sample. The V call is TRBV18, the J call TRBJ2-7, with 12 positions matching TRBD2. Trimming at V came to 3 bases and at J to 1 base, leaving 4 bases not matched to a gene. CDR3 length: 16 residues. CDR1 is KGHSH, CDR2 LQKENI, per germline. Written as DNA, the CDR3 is TGTGCCAGCTCACCGAAGACTAGCGGGAGTTCCTACGAGCAGTACTTC. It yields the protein CASSPKTSGSSYEQYF.

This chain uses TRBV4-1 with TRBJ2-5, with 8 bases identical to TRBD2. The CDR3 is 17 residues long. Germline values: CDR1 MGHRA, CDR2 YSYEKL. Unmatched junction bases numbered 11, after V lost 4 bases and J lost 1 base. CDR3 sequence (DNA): TGCGCCAGCAGCCTCACGGGGGGGCCCCAATTCCAAGAGACCCAGTACTTC. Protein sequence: CASSLTGGPQFQETQYF.

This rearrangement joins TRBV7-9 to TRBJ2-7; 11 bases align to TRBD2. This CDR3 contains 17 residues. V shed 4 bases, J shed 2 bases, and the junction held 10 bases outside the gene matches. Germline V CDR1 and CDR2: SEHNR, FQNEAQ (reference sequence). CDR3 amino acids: CASSSHASSGRAYEQYF. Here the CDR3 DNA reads TGTGCCAGCAGCTCGCACGCGAGTAGCGGGAGGGCCTACGAGCAGTACTTC.

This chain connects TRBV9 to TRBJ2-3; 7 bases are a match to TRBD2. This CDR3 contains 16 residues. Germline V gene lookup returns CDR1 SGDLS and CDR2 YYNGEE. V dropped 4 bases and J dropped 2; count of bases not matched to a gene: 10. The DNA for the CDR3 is TGTGCCAGCAGCCGAGGGGCTAGCGGCTTCACAGATACGCAGTATTTT. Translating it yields CASSRGASGFTDTQYF.

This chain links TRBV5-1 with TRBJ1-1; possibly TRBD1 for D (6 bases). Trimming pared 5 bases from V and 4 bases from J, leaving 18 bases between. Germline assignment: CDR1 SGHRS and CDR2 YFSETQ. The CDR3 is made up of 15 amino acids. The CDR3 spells CASSTEPGVPTEAFF. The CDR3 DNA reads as TGCGCCAGCAGTACGGAGCCAGGGGTCCCCACTGAAGCTTTCTTT.